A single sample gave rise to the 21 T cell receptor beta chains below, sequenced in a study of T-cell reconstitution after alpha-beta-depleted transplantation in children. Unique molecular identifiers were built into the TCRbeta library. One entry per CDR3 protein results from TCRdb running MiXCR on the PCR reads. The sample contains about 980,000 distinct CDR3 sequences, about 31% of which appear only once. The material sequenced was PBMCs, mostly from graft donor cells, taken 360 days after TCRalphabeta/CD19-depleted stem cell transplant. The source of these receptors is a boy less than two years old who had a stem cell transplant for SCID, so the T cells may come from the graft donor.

CDR3 residues: CASSSTGPDTQYF. CDR3 coding DNA: TGCGCCAGCAGCTCGACAGGGCCAGATACGCAGTATTTT. The chain carries TRBV5-1 and TRBJ2-3; 7 positions agree with TRBD1. The V gene end was trimmed by 3 bases and the J gene end by 4 bases; junction bases not matched to a gene: 2. Germline lookup yields CDR1 SGHRS and CDR2 YFSETQ. This CDR3 comprises 13 residues.

The CDR3 reads CSAASRGQGEQYV. For the CDR3, the DNA is TGCAGTGCCGCAAGCAGGGGGCAAGGCGAGCAGTACGTC. The chain combines TRBV20-1 with TRBJ2-7; 8 bases are shared with TRBD1. J lost 6 bases, V lost 6 bases, and 10 bases had no gene match. The CDR3 has 13 residues. Germline assignment: CDR1 DFQATT and CDR2 SNEGSKA (reference sequence).

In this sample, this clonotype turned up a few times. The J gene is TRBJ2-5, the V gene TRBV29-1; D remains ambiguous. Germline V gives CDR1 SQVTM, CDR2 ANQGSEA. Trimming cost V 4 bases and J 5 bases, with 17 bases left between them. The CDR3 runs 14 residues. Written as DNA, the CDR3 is TGCAGCGTTGGATCATATTGGGCCGCGGAGACCCAGTACTTC. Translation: CSVGSYWAAETQYF. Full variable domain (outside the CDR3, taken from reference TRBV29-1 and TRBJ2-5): SAVISQKPSRDICQRGTSLTIQCQVDSQVTMMFWYRQQPGQSLTLIATANQGSEATYESGFVIDKFPISRPNLTFSTLTVSNMSPEDSSIYLCSVGSYWAAETQYFGPGTRLLVL.

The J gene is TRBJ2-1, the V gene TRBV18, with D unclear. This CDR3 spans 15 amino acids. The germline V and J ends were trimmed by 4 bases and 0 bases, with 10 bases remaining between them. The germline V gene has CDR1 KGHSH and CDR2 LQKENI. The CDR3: CASSLTKSSYNEQFF. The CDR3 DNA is TGTGCCAGCTCACTAACAAAGAGCTCCTACAATGAGCAGTTCTTC.

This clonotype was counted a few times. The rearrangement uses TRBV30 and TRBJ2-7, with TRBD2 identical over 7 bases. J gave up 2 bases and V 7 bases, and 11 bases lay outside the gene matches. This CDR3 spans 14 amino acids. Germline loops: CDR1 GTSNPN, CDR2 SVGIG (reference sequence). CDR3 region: CASAGGGRAYEQYF. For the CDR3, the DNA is TGTGCCTCCGCTGGCGGGGGAAGGGCCTACGAGCAGTACTTC.

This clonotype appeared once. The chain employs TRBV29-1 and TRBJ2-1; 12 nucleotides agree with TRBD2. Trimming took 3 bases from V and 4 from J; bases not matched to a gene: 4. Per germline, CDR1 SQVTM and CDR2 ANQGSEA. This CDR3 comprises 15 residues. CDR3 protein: CSVEVLAGGYNEQFF. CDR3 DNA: TGCAGCGTTGAGGTCCTAGCGGGGGGGTACAATGAGCAGTTCTTC.

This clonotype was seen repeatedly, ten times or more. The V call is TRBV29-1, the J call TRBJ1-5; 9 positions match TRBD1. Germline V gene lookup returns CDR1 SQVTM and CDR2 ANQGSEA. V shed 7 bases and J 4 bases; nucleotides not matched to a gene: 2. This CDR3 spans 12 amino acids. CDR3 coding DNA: TGCAGCGCCGGGACAGGGAATCAGCCCCAGCATTTT. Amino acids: CSAGTGNQPQHF.

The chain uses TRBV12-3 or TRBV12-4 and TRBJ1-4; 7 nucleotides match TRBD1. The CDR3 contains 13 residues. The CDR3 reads CLGPGTVNEKLFF. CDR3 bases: TGTCTCGGTCCTGGGACAGTTAATGAAAAACTGTTTTTT.

Here the CDR3 DNA reads TGTGCCAGCAGACTCCAGGGTCTTGAGACCCAGTACTTC. Amino acids: CASRLQGLETQYF. The genes are TRBV28 and TRBJ2-5, with D tentatively TRBD1 (5 bases). V lost 6 bases to trimming and J lost 5 bases, with 13 bases between them. Germline assignment: CDR1 MDHEN and CDR2 SYDVKM. The CDR3 is made up of 13 amino acids. Filled out from reference TRBV28 and TRBJ2-5, the complete variable domain reads DVKVTQSSRYLVKRTGEKVFLECVQDMDHENMFWYRQDPGLGLRLIYFSYDVKMKEKGDIPEGYSVSREKKERFSLILESASTNQTSMYLCASRLQGLETQYFGPGTRLLVL.

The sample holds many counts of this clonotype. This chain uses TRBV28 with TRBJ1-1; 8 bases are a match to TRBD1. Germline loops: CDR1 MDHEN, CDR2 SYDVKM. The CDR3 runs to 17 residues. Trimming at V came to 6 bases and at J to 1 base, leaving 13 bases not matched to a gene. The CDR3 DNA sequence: TGTGCCAGCAGCCCTAGGGGCAGGGGGCTGACGAACACTGAAGCTTTCTTT. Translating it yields CASSPRGRGLTNTEAFF.

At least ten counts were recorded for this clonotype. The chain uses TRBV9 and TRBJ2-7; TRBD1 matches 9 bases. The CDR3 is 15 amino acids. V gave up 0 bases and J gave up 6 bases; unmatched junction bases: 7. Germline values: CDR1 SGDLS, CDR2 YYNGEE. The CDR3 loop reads CASSVGAGQGSEQYF. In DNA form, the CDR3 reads TGTGCCAGCAGCGTAGGGGCGGGACAGGGCTCCGAGCAGTACTTC.

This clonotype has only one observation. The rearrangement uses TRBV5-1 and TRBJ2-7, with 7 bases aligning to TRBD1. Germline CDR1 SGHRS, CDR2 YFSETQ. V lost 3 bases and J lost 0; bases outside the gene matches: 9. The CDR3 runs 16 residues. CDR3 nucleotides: TGCGCCAGCAGCTGGCGGCTGACAGGGAGCTCCTACGAGCAGTACTTC. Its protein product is CASSWRLTGSSYEQYF.

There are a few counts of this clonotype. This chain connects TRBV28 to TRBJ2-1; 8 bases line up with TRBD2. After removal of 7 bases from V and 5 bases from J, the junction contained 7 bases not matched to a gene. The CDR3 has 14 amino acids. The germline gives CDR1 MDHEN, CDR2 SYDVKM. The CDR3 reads CASTRTSPNNEQFF. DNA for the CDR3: TGTGCCAGCACTAGGACTAGCCCTAACAATGAGCAGTTCTTC.

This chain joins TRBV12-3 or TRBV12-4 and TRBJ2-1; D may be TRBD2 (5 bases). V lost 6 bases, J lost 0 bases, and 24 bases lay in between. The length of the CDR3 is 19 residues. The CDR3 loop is CASSPSSATPLSSYNEQFF. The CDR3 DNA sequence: TGTGCCAGCAGCCCGAGTAGCGCGACACCATTGAGCTCCTACAATGAGCAGTTCTTC.

Written as DNA, the CDR3 is TGTGCCATCAGTGATTCGGGAGTAGCCAAAAACATTCAGTACTTC. This encodes CAISDSGVAKNIQYF. The rearrangement links TRBV10-3 to TRBJ2-4; possible D gene TRBD2, 6 bases. The germline V gene encodes CDR1 ENHRY and CDR2 SYGVKD. This CDR3 spans 15 amino acids. V gave up 3 bases and J gave up 0 bases, with 9 bases separating them.

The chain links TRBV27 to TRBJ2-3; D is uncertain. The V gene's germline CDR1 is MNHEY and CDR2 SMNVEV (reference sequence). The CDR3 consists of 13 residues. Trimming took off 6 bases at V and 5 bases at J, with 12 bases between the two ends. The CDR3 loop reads CASSSRSGDTQYF. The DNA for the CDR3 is TGTGCCAGCAGCAGCCGATCGGGAGATACGCAGTATTTT.

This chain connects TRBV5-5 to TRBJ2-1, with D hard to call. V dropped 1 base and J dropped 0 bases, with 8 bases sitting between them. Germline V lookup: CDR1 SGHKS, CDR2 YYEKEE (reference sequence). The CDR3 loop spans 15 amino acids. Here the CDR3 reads CASSLFRSSYNEQFF. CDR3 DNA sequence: TGTGCCAGCAGCTTGTTCAGATCCTCCTACAATGAGCAGTTCTTC.

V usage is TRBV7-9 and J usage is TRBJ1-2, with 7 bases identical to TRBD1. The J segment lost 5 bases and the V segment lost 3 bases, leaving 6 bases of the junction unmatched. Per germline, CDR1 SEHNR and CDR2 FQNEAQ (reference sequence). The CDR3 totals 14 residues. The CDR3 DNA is TGTGCCAGCAGCTTCCGGGACAGCTATTATGGCTACACCTTC. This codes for CASSFRDSYYGYTF. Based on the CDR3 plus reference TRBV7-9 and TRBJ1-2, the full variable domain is DTGVSQNPRHKITKRGQNVTFRCDPISEHNRLYWYRQTLGQGPEFLTYFQNEAQLEKSRLLSDRFSAERPKGSFSTLEIQRTEQGDSAMYLCASSFRDSYYGYTFGSGTRLTVV.

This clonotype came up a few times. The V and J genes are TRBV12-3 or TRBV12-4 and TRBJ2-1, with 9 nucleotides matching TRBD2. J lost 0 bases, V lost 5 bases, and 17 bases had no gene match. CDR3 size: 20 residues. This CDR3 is CASSDPGTSLLNSSYNEQFF. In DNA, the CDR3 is TGTGCCAGCAGTGATCCCGGGACTAGCCTTCTCAATAGCTCCTACAATGAGCAGTTCTTC.

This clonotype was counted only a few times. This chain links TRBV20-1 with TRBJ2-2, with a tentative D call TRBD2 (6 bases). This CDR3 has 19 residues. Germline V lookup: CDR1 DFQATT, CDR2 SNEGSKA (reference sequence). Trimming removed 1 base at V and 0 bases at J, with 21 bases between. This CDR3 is CSARVSTGQWGANTGELFF. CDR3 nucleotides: TGCAGTGCTAGAGTCTCAACGGGGCAGTGGGGGGCGAACACCGGGGAGCTGTTTTTT.

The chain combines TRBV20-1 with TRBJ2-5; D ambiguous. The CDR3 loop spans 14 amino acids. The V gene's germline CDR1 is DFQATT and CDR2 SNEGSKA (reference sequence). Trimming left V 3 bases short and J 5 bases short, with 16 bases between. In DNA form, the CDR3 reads TGCAGTGCTAGGGTCTTGAGCAGGACGGAGACCCAGTACTTC. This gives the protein CSARVLSRTETQYF.